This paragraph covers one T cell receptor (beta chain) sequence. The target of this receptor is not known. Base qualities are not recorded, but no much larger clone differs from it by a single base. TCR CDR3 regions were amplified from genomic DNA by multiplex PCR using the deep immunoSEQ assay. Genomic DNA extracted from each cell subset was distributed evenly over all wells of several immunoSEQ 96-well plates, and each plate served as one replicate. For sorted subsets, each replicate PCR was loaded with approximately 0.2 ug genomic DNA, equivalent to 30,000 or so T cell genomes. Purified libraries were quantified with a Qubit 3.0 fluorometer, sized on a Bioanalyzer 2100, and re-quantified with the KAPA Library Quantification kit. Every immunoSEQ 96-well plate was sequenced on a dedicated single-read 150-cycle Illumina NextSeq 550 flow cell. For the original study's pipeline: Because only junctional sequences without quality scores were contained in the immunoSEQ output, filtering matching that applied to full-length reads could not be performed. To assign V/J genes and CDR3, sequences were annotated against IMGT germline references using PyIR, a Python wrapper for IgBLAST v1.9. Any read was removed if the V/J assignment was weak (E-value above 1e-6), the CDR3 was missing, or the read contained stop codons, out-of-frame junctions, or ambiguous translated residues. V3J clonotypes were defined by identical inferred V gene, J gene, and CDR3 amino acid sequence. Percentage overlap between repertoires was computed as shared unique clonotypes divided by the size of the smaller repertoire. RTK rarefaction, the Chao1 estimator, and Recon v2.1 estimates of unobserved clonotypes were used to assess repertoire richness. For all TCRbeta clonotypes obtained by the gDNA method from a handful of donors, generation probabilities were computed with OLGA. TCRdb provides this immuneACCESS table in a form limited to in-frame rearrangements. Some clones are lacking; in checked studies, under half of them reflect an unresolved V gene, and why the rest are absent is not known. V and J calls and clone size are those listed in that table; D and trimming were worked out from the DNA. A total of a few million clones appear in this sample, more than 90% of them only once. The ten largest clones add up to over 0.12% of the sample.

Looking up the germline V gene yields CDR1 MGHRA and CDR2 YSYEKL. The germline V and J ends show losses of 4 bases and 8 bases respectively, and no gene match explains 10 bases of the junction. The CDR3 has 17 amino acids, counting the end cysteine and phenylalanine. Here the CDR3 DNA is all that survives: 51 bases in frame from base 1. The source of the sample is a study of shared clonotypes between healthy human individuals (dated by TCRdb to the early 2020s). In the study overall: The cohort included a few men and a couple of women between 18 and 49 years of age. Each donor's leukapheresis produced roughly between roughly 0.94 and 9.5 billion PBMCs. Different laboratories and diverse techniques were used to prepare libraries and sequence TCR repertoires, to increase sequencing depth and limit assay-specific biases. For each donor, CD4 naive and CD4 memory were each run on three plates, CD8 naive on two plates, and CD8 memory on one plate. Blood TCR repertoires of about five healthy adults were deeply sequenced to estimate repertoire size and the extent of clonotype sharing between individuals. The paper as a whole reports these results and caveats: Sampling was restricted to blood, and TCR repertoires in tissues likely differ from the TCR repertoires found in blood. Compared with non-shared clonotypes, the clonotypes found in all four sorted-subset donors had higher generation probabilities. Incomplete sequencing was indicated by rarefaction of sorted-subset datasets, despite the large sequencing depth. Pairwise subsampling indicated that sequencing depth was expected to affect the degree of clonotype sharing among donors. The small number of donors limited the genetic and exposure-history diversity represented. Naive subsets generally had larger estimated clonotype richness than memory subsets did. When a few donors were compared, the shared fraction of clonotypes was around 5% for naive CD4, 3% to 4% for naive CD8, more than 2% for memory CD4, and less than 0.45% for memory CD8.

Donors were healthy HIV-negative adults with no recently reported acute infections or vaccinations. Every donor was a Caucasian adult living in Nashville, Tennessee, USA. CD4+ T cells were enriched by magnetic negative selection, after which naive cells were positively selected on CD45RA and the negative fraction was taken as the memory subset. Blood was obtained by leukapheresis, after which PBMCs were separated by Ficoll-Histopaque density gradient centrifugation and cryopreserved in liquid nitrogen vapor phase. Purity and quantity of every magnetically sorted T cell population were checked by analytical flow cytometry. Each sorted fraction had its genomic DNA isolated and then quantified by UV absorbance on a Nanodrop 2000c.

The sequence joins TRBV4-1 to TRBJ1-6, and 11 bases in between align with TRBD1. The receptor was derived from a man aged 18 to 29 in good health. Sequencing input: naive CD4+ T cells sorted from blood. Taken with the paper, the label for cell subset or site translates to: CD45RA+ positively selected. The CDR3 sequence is CASSRRTGGKKDSPLHF. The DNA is TGCGCCAGCAGCCGGCGGACAGGGGGCAAGAAGGATTCACCCCTCCACTTT.